The present T cell receptor (beta chain) was sequenced within a study of T cell responses to AZD1222 COVID-19 vaccine. Study results and limitations: In a largely white British group with more females than males, clonal diversity was possibly underestimated.

V was pared by 3 bases and J by 5 bases, with 11 bases between. Germline V gene sequence: CDR1 MGHRA, CDR2 YSYEKL. The CDR3 spans 15 residues. Measured with immunoSEQ multiplex PCR; TCRdb has only the in-frame clones, and not every one. This sample has about 130,000 clones, with more than 80% found just once. Comments on this clone: Its antigen is undetermined.

This TCR was sampled from an adult in good health. The V and J genes are TRBV4-1 and TRBJ1-6; weak D call: TRBD1 (6 bases). Specimen: peripheral blood, collected on day 0 of AZD1222 vaccination. CDR3 DNA: TGCGCCAGCAGCCACGGGGGGGCGAATAATTCACCCCTCCACTTT. Residues: CASSHGGANNSPLHF.